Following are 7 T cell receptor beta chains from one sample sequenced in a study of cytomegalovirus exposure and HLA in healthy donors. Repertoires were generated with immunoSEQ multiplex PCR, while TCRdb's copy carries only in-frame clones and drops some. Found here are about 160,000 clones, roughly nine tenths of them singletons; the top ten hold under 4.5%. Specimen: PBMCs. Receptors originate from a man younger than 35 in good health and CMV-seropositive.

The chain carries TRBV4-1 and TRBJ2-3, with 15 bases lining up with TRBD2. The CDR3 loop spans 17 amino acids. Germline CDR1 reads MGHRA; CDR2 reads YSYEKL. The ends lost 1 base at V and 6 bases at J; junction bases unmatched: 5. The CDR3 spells CASSQGPGTSGRDTQYF. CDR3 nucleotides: TGCGCCAGCAGCCAAGGACCTGGGACTAGCGGGAGGGATACGCAGTATTTT.

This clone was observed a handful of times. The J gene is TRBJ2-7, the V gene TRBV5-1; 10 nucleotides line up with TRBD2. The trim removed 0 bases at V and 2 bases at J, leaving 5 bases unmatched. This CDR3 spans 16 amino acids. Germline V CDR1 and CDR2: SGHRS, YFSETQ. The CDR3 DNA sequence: TGCGCCAGCAGCTTGGAGGGGACTAGCGTGACCTACGAGCAGTACTTC. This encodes CASSLEGTSVTYEQYF.

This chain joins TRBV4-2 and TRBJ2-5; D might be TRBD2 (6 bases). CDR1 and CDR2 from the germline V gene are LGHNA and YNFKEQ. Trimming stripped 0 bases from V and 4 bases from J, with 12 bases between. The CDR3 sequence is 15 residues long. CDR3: CASSQDITSRETQYF. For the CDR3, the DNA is TGTGCCAGCAGCCAAGATATTACTAGCCGAGAGACCCAGTACTTC.

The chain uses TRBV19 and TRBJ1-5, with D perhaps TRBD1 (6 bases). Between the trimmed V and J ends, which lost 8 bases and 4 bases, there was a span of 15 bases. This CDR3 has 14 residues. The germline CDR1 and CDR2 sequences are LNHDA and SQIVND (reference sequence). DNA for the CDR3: TGTGCCAGTTCGGCAGGGGTGTGGAATCAGCCCCAGCATTTT. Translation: CASSAGVWNQPQHF.

CDR3 sequence: CASSPIGTGMNEQFF. In nucleotides, the CDR3 is TGTGCCAGCAGCCCCATCGGGACAGGAATGAATGAGCAGTTCTTC. The chain recombines TRBV7-3 with TRBJ2-1; TRBD1 agrees at 8 bases. Germline trimming cut 5 bases from V and 7 bases from J; bases unmatched to any gene: 10. The CDR3 runs 15 residues. CDR1 and CDR2 from the germline V gene are SGHTA and FQGTGA.

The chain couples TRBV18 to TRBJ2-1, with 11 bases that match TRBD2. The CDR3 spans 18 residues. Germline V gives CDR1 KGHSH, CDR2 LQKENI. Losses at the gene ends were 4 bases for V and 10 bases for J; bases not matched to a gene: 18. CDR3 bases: TGTGCCAGCTCACTGGTAGGCTGGCTAGCGGGAGGCGTTAGGGAGCAGTTCTTC. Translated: CASSLVGWLAGGVREQFF.

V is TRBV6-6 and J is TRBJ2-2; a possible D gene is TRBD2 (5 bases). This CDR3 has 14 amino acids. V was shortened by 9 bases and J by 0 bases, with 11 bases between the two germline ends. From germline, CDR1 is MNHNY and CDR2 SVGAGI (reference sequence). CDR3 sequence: CASRTGSNTGELFF. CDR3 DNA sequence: TGTGCCAGTAGGACGGGGTCGAACACCGGGGAGCTGTTTTTT.